Below are 9 T cell receptor beta chains sequenced from a single sample in a study of T cells after yellow fever vaccination. TCRdb reanalysed the 5' RACE reads using MiXCR and keeps one entry per CDR3 protein. The sample lists fewer than 450,000 distinct CDR3 sequences; almost 4% were seen once. The sequenced sample was PBMCs, obtained 5 days after the yellow fever booster vaccination. These TCRs come from a man between 18 and 29 years old who received the YFV17D yellow fever vaccine.

This clonotype appeared a few times. CDR3 sequence reads: CASSPESQRGVGNIQYF. The CDR3 DNA sequence: TGTGCCAGCAGCCCGGAGTCCCAGCGGGGGGTGGGCAACATTCAGTACTTC. The rearrangement joins TRBV4-2 to TRBJ2-4; 9 nucleotides match TRBD2. The CDR3 has 17 amino acids. Trimming cost V 4 bases and J 7 bases; bases outside gene matches: 14. Germline V gene sequence: CDR1 LGHNA, CDR2 YNFKEQ.

This clonotype was seen repeatedly, ten times or more. The V gene is TRBV11-3, the J gene TRBJ2-7; 8 bases line up with TRBD1. Germline values: CDR1 SGHNT, CDR2 YENEEA. The V and J ends lost 4 bases and 7 bases, in that order; junction bases with no gene match: 15. CDR3 size: 16 residues. CDR3 in amino acids: CASSSWSGQGAREQYF. The CDR3 coding sequence is TGTGCCAGCAGCTCCTGGTCGGGCCAGGGGGCAAGGGAGCAGTACTTC.

This clonotype was seen once. V and J are TRBV9 and TRBJ2-5; the D is unclear. The V gene's germline CDR1 is SGDLS and CDR2 YYNGEE. The CDR3 loop spans 14 amino acids. Trimming took 0 bases from V and 3 from J, leaving 9 bases between them. The CDR3 DNA reads as TGTGCCAGCAGCGTAGGTGGCAGCAAAGAGACCCAGTACTTC. Translating it yields CASSVGGSKETQYF.

At least ten counts were recorded for this clonotype. The chain recombines TRBV7-9 with TRBJ1-4; 8 nucleotides agree with TRBD1. V lost 4 bases and J lost 8; bases outside the gene matches: 9. Germline values: CDR1 SEHNR, CDR2 FQNEAQ (reference sequence). There are 15 residues in the CDR3. The CDR3 loop reads CASSSRTGRQEKLFF. The CDR3 bases are TGTGCCAGCAGCTCCCGGACAGGGCGGCAGGAAAAACTGTTTTTT.

In this sample, this clonotype turned up many times. The V gene is TRBV10-3, the J gene TRBJ2-3, with D tentatively TRBD1 or TRBD2 (5 bases each). The V and J ends lost 2 bases and 1 base respectively, with 10 bases between them. Germline-derived CDR1 and CDR2 are ENHRY and SYGVKD. The CDR3 is made up of 15 amino acids. CDR3 region: CAISEAGTRTDTQYF. DNA for the CDR3: TGTGCCATCAGTGAGGCCGGGACCCGCACAGATACGCAGTATTTT.

The chain uses TRBV7-9 and TRBJ2-7, with a weak D call TRBD2 (5 bases). Trimming took off 3 bases at V and 4 bases at J, with 16 bases between the two ends. The CDR3 sequence is 15 residues long. Per germline, CDR1 SEHNR and CDR2 FQNEAQ (reference sequence). The CDR3 reads CASSFGRGDVYEQYF. CDR3 DNA sequence: TGTGCCAGCAGCTTCGGACGGGGAGATGTGTACGAGCAGTACTTC. Based on the CDR3 plus reference TRBV7-9 and TRBJ2-7, the full variable domain is DTGVSQNPRHKITKRGQNVTFRCDPISEHNRLYWYRQTLGQGPEFLTYFQNEAQLEKSRLLSDRFSAERPKGSFSTLEIQRTEQGDSAMYLCASSFGRGDVYEQYFGPGTRLTVT.

The chain carries TRBV4-3 and TRBJ2-3; D call uncertain. Germline CDR1 reads LGHNA; CDR2 reads YSLEER. There are 14 residues in the CDR3. V lost 0 bases and J 0 bases, leaving 4 bases between the germline ends. The CDR3 region has the DNA TGCGCCAGCAGCCAAGACGGGAGCACAGATACGCAGTATTTT. Encoded protein: CASSQDGSTDTQYF.

There are many counts of this clonotype. V and J are TRBV27 and TRBJ2-7; possibly TRBD2 for D (5 bases). V was clipped by 3 bases and J by 3 bases, with 9 bases between them. From germline, CDR1 is MNHEY and CDR2 SMNVEV (reference sequence). The CDR3 runs to 13 residues. CDR3 in DNA: TGTGCCAGCAGTTTCTCGGAGGTCTACGAGCAGTACTTC. It encodes CASSFSEVYEQYF.

This clonotype was seen a handful of times. The chain joins TRBV7-6 to TRBJ1-3; no reliable D call. The CDR3 covers 15 residues. The germline gives CDR1 SGHVS, CDR2 FNYEAQ. The V and J ends lost 1 base and 2 bases respectively, with 9 bases between them. The DNA of the CDR3 is TGTGCCAGCAGCTTAGGAGGCCTGACTGGAAACACCATATATTTT. It encodes CASSLGGLTGNTIYF.